This note documents a single TCR beta chain sequence. This CDR3 is built from 15 residues. The J segment lost 9 bases and the V segment lost 3 bases, leaving 4 bases of the junction unmatched. Germline V gives CDR1 LGHNA, CDR2 YSLEER. The data stem from a study of T-cell reconstitution after alpha-beta-depleted transplantation in children. Preparation of the TCRbeta library was carried out with unique molecular identifiers. TCRdb fed the PCR reads into MiXCR, producing one record per CDR3 protein. This table has 400,000 to 500,000 distinct CDR3 sequences, about a tenth appearing once. The source is a human donor who donated a stem cell graft to a child with acute myeloid leukemia. The rearrangement uses TRBV4-3 and TRBJ2-1; 14 bases are shared with TRBD2. The sample here was PBMCs from the stem cell graft donor, taken from the stem cell graft. For the CDR3, the DNA is TGCGCCAGCAGCCAGGCCGGACTAGCGGGAGGTGAGCAGTTCTTC. Translating it yields CASSQAGLAGGEQFF.